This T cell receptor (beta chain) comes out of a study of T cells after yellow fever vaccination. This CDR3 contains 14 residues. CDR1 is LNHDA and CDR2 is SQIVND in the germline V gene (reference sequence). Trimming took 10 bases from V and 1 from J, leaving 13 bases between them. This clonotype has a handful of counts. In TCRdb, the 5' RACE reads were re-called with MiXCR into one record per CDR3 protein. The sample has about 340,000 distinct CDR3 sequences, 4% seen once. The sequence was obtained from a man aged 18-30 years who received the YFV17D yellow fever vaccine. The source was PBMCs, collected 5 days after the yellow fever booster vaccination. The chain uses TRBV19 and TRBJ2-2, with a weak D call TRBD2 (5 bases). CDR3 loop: CATRPSRNTGELFF. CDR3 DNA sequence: TGTGCCACTAGGCCTAGCAGGAACACCGGGGAGCTGTTTTTT.